This T cell receptor beta chain originates from a study of shared clonotypes between healthy human individuals (dated by TCRdb to about 2020). Context from the whole study: A few men and a couple of women, aged 18 to 49 years, made up the cohort. For each donor, CD4 naive and CD4 memory were each given three plates, CD8 naive was given two plates, and CD8 memory was given one plate. To estimate repertoire size and how much clonotype sharing occurs between individuals, the study deeply sequenced the blood TCR repertoires of five healthy adults. Different laboratories and diverse techniques were used to prepare libraries and sequence TCR repertoires, to increase sequencing depth and limit assay-specific biases. Leukapheresis yielded between about 0.94 and 9 billion PBMCs per donor. Broad study findings and their caveats: Pairwise subsampling led to the expectation that sequencing depth would affect the degree of clonotype sharing among donors. The genetic and exposure-history diversity represented was limited by the small number of donors. Compared with non-shared clonotypes, clonotypes shared by all four sorted-subset donors had higher generation probabilities. Rarefaction of sorted-subset datasets indicated incomplete sequencing despite the large sequencing depth. Roughly 5% of naive CD4, 3.5% of naive CD8, 2.3% of memory CD4, and about 0.4% of memory CD8 clonotypes were shared across several donors. Naive subsets generally had larger estimated clonotype richness than memory subsets. Sampling was limited to blood, and TCR repertoires in tissue likely differ from TCR repertoires in blood.

CDR1 KGHSH and CDR2 LQKENI were looked up in the germline V gene. The CDR3 numbers 16 residues from cysteine through phenylalanine. The only DNA kept is the CDR3, 48 bases in frame from the first base. V gives up 1 base and J gives up 0 bases, and the segment between their germline ends measures 9 bases. TCR CDR3 regions were amplified from genomic DNA by multiplex PCR using the deep immunoSEQ assay. Extracted genomic DNA from each cell subset was spread evenly across all wells of several immunoSEQ 96-well plates, with each plate serving as a replicate. Each replicate PCR for sorted subsets received roughly 200 ng genomic DNA, equal to about 30,000 T cell genomes. Purified libraries were quantified with a Qubit 3.0 fluorometer, sized on a Bioanalyzer 2100, and re-quantified with the KAPA Library Quantification kit. A separate single-read 150-cycle Illumina NextSeq 550 flow cell was used to sequence each immunoSEQ 96-well plate. The authors' pipeline ran thus. The immunoSEQ output contained only junctional sequences without quality scores, so filtering could not match that applied to full-length reads. To assign V/J genes and CDR3, sequences were annotated using PyIR, a Python wrapper for IgBLAST v1.9, with IMGT germline references. Reads with weak V/J assignments (E-value above 1e-6), missing CDR3, stop codons, out-of-frame junctions, or ambiguous translated residues were removed. V3J clonotypes were defined by identical inferred V gene, J gene, and CDR3 amino acid sequence. The percentage overlap between two repertoires was calculated by dividing the number of shared unique clonotypes by the size of the smaller repertoire. Richness of each repertoire was evaluated using RTK rarefaction, the Chao1 estimator, and Recon v2.1 estimates of unobserved clonotypes. OLGA was used to compute generation probabilities for all TCRbeta clonotypes that the gDNA method yielded from a few donors. TCRdb provides this immuneACCESS table in a form limited to in-frame rearrangements. Some clones are lacking; in checked studies, under half of them reflect an unresolved V gene, and why the rest are absent is not known. V and J calls and clone size are as listed in that table; D and trimming were resolved from the DNA. The sample has under 2.5 million clones on record, less than 95% of them singletons. Together, the top ten hold around 0.35% of the sample.

The donors were healthy, HIV-negative adults who had no recently reported acute infections or vaccinations. Every donor was a Caucasian adult living in Nashville, Tennessee, USA. CD4+ T cells were enriched through magnetic negative selection, after which naive cells were positively selected on CD45RA and the remaining negative fraction served as the memory subset. Blood was collected by leukapheresis, and PBMCs were isolated by Ficoll-Histopaque density gradient centrifugation and then cryopreserved in liquid nitrogen vapor phase. Analytical flow cytometry was used to check the purity and quantity of each magnetically sorted T cell population. From each sorted fraction, genomic DNA was isolated and quantified by UV absorbance on a Nanodrop 2000c. Of note for this clone: Its recognized antigen is unknown. No qualities accompany the bases; no much larger clone lies one base away.

This clonotype was sampled from a man aged 18-30 years in good health. Some clones in this sample may be carry-over from other donors' samples. The material sequenced was naive CD4+ T cells from PBMCs. Per the publication, the cell subset or site label means: CD45RA+ positively selected. The chain uses TRBV18 and TRBJ2-2, with an unclear D gene assignment. The CDR3: CASSPRVGSNTGELFF. The DNA sequence is TGTGCCAGCTCACCACGAGTAGGGTCGAACACCGGGGAGCTGTTTTTT.